A single sample is the source of the 27 T cell receptor beta chains below, sequenced in a study of T cell responses to AZD1222 COVID-19 vaccine. Repertoires were generated with immunoSEQ multiplex PCR, while TCRdb's copy carries only in-frame clones and drops some. The table has 95,000 to 150,000 clones, around 93% seen once. The sample was peripheral blood, taken on day 0 of AZD1222 vaccination. These receptors were taken from an adult in good health.

This chain connects TRBV27 to TRBJ2-5; TRBD1 aligns across 8 bases. Germline V gives CDR1 MNHEY, CDR2 SMNVEV (reference sequence). This CDR3 comprises 15 residues. V shed 4 bases and J 4 bases; nucleotides not matched to a gene: 8. CDR3 nucleotides: TGTGCCAGCAGTTCCAGACAGGGGATAACAGAGACCCAGTACTTC. Amino acid sequence: CASSSRQGITETQYF.

This sequence joins TRBV5-6 and TRBJ2-1; 8 bases map to TRBD2. Trimming took 2 bases from V and 10 from J; bases not matched to a gene: 5. Germline loops: CDR1 SGHDT, CDR2 YYEEEE. The CDR3 contains 13 residues. CDR3: CASSLGTSWEQFF. For the CDR3, the DNA is TGTGCCAGCAGCTTAGGGACTAGTTGGGAGCAGTTCTTC.

This rearrangement joins TRBV6-6 to TRBJ1-1; 9 bases agree with TRBD1. The V gene's germline CDR1 is MNHNY and CDR2 SVGAGI (reference sequence). V was clipped by 2 bases and J by 4 bases; unmatched bases: 5. This CDR3 is 15 amino acids long. CDR3 DNA sequence: TGTGCCAGCAGTTACCCACAGGGGGCGGGCACTGAAGCTTTCTTT. It encodes CASSYPQGAGTEAFF.

The chain uses TRBV9 and TRBJ2-2; D is ambiguous. The germline V and J ends were trimmed by 4 bases and 6 bases, with 4 bases remaining between them. The CDR3 is 11 amino acids. The germline V gene has CDR1 SGDLS and CDR2 YYNGEE. The CDR3 here is CASSRAGELFF. The CDR3 nucleotides are TGTGCCAGCAGCCGCGCCGGGGAGCTGTTTTTT.

The V and J genes are TRBV7-2 and TRBJ2-2; D may correspond to TRBD1 or TRBD2 (6 bases each). The CDR3 has 15 residues. Trimming left V 2 bases short and J 4 bases short, with 11 bases between. Germline CDR1 SGHTA, CDR2 FQGNSA. CDR3 amino acids: CASSLTGAGTGELFF. As DNA, the CDR3 is TGTGCCAGCAGCTTAACGGGGGCGGGCACCGGGGAGCTGTTTTTT.

This CDR3 reads CASSRTTGELFF. The CDR3 region has the DNA TGTGCCAGCAGTAGGACGACCGGGGAGCTGTTTTTT. The genes are TRBV12-3 or TRBV12-4 and TRBJ2-2; D is unresolved. The CDR3 sequence is 12 residues long. Trimming stripped 5 bases from V and 5 bases from J, with 6 bases between.

The rearrangement joins TRBV5-1 to TRBJ1-2, with 8 bases identical to TRBD1. The CDR3 covers 16 residues. From germline, CDR1 is SGHRS and CDR2 YFSETQ. V was clipped by 0 bases and J by 4 bases; unmatched bases: 8. Here the CDR3 DNA reads TGCGCCAGCAGCTTGGGAGACAGGGGACCATCCTATGGCTACACCTTC. It encodes CASSLGDRGPSYGYTF.

CDR3 loop: CATSDSGTGKNTEAFF. Written as DNA, the CDR3 is TGTGCCACCAGTGACTCAGGGACAGGGAAGAACACTGAAGCTTTCTTT. This rearrangement joins TRBV24-1 to TRBJ1-1, with 9 nucleotides matching TRBD1. CDR3 size: 16 residues. Germline trimming cut 4 bases from V and 1 base from J; bases unmatched to any gene: 6. Per the germline V gene, CDR1 is KGHDR and CDR2 is SFDVKD.

Here the CDR3 reads CASSYGGRSNQPQHF. In DNA, the CDR3 is TGTGCCAGTAGTTATGGGGGGCGAAGCAATCAGCCCCAGCATTTT. The chain has TRBV19 and TRBJ1-5; D might be TRBD1 (6 bases). With 5 bases removed from V and 1 base from J, the gap between germline ends came to 12 bases. The CDR3 is made up of 15 amino acids. Germline V CDR1 and CDR2: LNHDA, SQIVND (reference sequence).

V gene TRBV7-2 combines with J gene TRBJ2-1; TRBD2 might be the D (6 bases). Trimming shortened V by 2 bases and J by 4 bases, and 9 bases separated the two germline ends. The CDR3 has 14 amino acids. The germline V gene encodes CDR1 SGHTA and CDR2 FQGNSA. CDR3 region: CASSLTGLYNEQFF. The CDR3 DNA sequence: TGTGCCAGCAGCTTAACTGGACTATACAATGAGCAGTTCTTC.

This clone was detected only once. The gene calls are TRBV4-1 and TRBJ1-5, with D possibly matching TRBD1 (5 bases). There are 16 residues in the CDR3. Trimming removed 0 bases at V and 5 bases at J, with 14 bases between. Per germline, CDR1 MGHRA and CDR2 YSYEKL. The CDR3 here is CASSQDRGHQYQPQHF. CDR3 sequence (DNA): TGCGCCAGCAGCCAAGATCGCGGACACCAATATCAGCCCCAGCATTTT.

V gene TRBV19 combines with J gene TRBJ2-1; D gene uncertain. V lost 6 bases and J lost 6, with 12 bases in between. Germline values: CDR1 LNHDA, CDR2 SQIVND (reference sequence). The CDR3 loop spans 13 amino acids. CDR3 amino acids: CASRDSLGNEQFF. The CDR3, as DNA: TGTGCCAGTAGGGATTCCCTGGGCAATGAGCAGTTCTTC.

V and J are TRBV11-2 and TRBJ1-4; tentatively, D is TRBD1 (6 bases). The CDR3 covers 15 residues. CDR1 and CDR2 (germline): SGHAT, FQNNGV. Trimming stripped 5 bases from V and 0 bases from J, with 10 bases between. The CDR3 nucleotides read TGTGCCAGCAGCCCGGACAGTGCAACTAATGAAAAACTGTTTTTT. Its translation: CASSPDSATNEKLFF. The complete variable domain, with remaining parts taken from reference TRBV11-2 and TRBJ1-4, reads EAGVAQSPRYKIIEKRQSVAFWCNPISGHATLYWYQQILGQGPKLLIQFQNNGVVDDSQLPKDRFSAERLKGVDSTLKIQPAKLEDSAVYLCASSPDSATNEKLFFGSGTQLSVL.

CDR3 loop: CSGRGLGTDTQYF. Here the CDR3 DNA reads TGCAGCGGCAGGGGGCTCGGAACAGATACGCAGTATTTT. The genes are TRBV29-1 and TRBJ2-3; 8 bases match TRBD1. The V gene end was trimmed by 7 bases and the J gene end by 3 bases; junction bases not matched to a gene: 6. Germline V gives CDR1 SQVTM, CDR2 ANQGSEA. The CDR3 is made up of 13 amino acids.

The CDR3 nucleotides are TGTGCCAGCAGTGAAACATACGGAAGCCCAGGGGAGCAGTACTTC. This sequence encodes CASSETYGSPGEQYF. J is TRBJ2-7 and V is TRBV6-1, with D perhaps matching TRBD1 (5 bases). Germline CDR1 reads MNHNS; CDR2 reads SASEGT. With 2 bases removed from V and 7 bases from J, the gap between germline ends came to 18 bases. This CDR3 comprises 15 residues.

The chain couples TRBV27 to TRBJ1-1, with D unclear. The CDR3 sequence is 14 residues long. V was trimmed by 2 bases and J by 0 bases, leaving 7 bases between them. Germline V CDR1 and CDR2: MNHEY, SMNVEV (reference sequence). As DNA, the CDR3 is TGTGCCAGCAGTTTAGGCAGGATGAACACTGAAGCTTTCTTT. This encodes CASSLGRMNTEAFF.

A word on this clone: One end of the junction is discordant with germline, which a read error may explain. The J gene is TRBJ2-2, the V gene TRBV27; perhaps D is TRBD1 or TRBD2 (6 bases each). The CDR3 runs 17 residues. In germline, CDR1 is MNHEY, CDR2 SMNVEV (reference sequence). The CDR3 sequence is CASCFGVRGPGTGELFF. DNA of the CDR3: TGTGCCAGCTGTTTCGGGGTCCGGGGGCCGGGGACCGGGGAGCTGTTTTTT.

The chain carries TRBV19 and TRBJ1-3; D is unresolved. V was clipped by 3 bases and J by 0 bases, with 15 bases between them. CDR1 and CDR2 (germline): LNHDA, SQIVND (reference sequence). The CDR3 has 17 amino acids. In DNA form, the CDR3 reads TGTGCCAGTAGTATCCGGGCCAGGCCTCTCTCTGGAAACACCATATATTTT. Translation gives CASSIRARPLSGNTIYF.

The J gene is TRBJ1-3, the V gene TRBV14, with 8 bases matching TRBD1. V was pared by 10 bases and J by 3 bases, with 8 bases of the junction left unmatched. Germline V gives CDR1 SGHDN, CDR2 FVKESK. The CDR3 covers 14 residues. The CDR3 loop is CATSQGAYGNTIYF. The CDR3 DNA is TGTGCCACCTCTCAGGGGGCGTATGGAAACACCATATATTTT.

The rearrangement joins TRBV20-1 to TRBJ2-5, with D unresolved. The germline CDR1 and CDR2 sequences are DFQATT and SNEGSKA (reference sequence). The CDR3 is made up of 10 amino acids. V dropped 3 bases and J dropped 4 bases, with 3 bases sitting between them. DNA of the CDR3: TGCAGTGCTAGGGGAGAGACCCAGTACTTC. Protein sequence: CSARGETQYF.

The chain combines TRBV28 with TRBJ1-1; TRBD1 is a possible D gene (5 bases). V shed 3 bases and J shed 1 base, with 12 bases lying between them. The CDR3 has 15 residues. The germline gives CDR1 MDHEN, CDR2 SYDVKM. The chain's CDR3 is CASSLPRGRNTEAFF. As DNA, the CDR3 is TGTGCCAGCAGTTTGCCCCGGGGACGGAACACTGAAGCTTTCTTT.

The chain employs TRBV28 and TRBJ2-6; D ambiguous. Germline V gene lookup returns CDR1 MDHEN and CDR2 SYDVKM. With 6 bases removed from V and 0 bases from J, the gap between germline ends came to 15 bases. This CDR3 spans 17 amino acids. The CDR3 DNA is TGTGCCAGCAGCCGGATTATGCAGTTCTCTGGGGCCAACGTCCTGACTTTC. Its protein is CASSRIMQFSGANVLTF.

This sequence joins TRBV28 and TRBJ1-6; possibly TRBD1 for D (5 bases). CDR3 length: 13 amino acids. V lost 6 bases to trimming and J lost 9 bases, with 12 bases between them. CDR1 is MDHEN, CDR2 SYDVKM, per germline. The CDR3: CASSLWGGSPLHF. In nucleotides, the CDR3 is TGTGCCAGCAGCCTCTGGGGGGGTTCACCCCTCCACTTT. The variable domain in full, completed from reference TRBV28 and TRBJ1-6, reads DVKVTQSSRYLVKRTGEKVFLECVQDMDHENMFWYRQDPGLGLRLIYFSYDVKMKEKGDIPEGYSVSREKKERFSLILESASTNQTSMYLCASSLWGGSPLHFGNGTRLTVT.

The V and J genes are TRBV9 and TRBJ1-1; D uncertain. V lost 5 bases, J lost 0 bases, and 11 bases lay in between. This CDR3 has 14 amino acids. Germline V gene lookup returns CDR1 SGDLS and CDR2 YYNGEE. CDR3 region: CASRDIRLNTEAFF. The DNA for the CDR3 is TGTGCCAGCAGAGATATACGGCTGAACACTGAAGCTTTCTTT.

The CDR3 loop reads CASSPPGDTYEQYF. The CDR3 DNA reads as TGTGCCAGCAGCCCCCCCGGAGACACCTACGAGCAGTACTTC. This chain connects TRBV7-2 to TRBJ2-7; D ambiguous. The germline V and J ends were trimmed by 5 bases and 2 bases, with 13 bases remaining between them. Germline V lookup: CDR1 SGHTA, CDR2 FQGNSA. The CDR3 contains 14 residues.

V gene TRBV11-2 combines with J gene TRBJ2-5; D is perhaps TRBD2 (6 bases). The CDR3 loop spans 13 amino acids. The V gene's germline CDR1 is SGHAT and CDR2 FQNNGV. Trimming pared 5 bases from V and 5 bases from J, leaving 12 bases between. The CDR3 coding sequence is TGTGCCAGCAGCCTCGGGGGTTCGGAGACCCAGTACTTC. Translating gives CASSLGGSETQYF.

This rearrangement joins TRBV28 to TRBJ2-2, with unresolved D. The germline V and J ends were trimmed by 5 bases and 1 base, with 8 bases remaining between them. Germline-derived CDR1 and CDR2 are MDHEN and SYDVKM. The CDR3 is 14 amino acids. CDR3 in DNA: TGTGCCAGCAGTAGTAACTGGAACACCGGGGAGCTGTTTTTT. Its translation is CASSSNWNTGELFF.